This TCR beta chain derives from a study of blood T cell repertoires in COVID-19 (dated by TCRdb to the early 2020s). Background on the whole study: Collaborator samples came from the United States, Italy and Spain and covered acute and convalescent phases of COVID-19. The prospective study material was composed of cDNA or gDNA derived from T cells, B-cell-depleted T cells, or PBMCs. Subjects who had been exposed to COVID-19, were actively infected with it, or had recovered from it provided the deeply sampled blood TCRbeta repertoires that made up the dataset. A freely available public database, intended as a resource for researchers studying the immune response to SARS-CoV-2, is where the repertoires were released. The samples were drawn from two sources: the first 160 participants of the ongoing ImmuneRACE study, and 1,000 to 1,500 subjects contributed by 6 global collaborators. The sample metadata nearly always contained a de-identified subject ID, COVID-19 status, age in years and sex. Where HLA class I and class II types were available, the types were taken from metadata supplied by the sample provider, not from assay-based typing. Beyond this particular receptor, the publication reports: How much clinical and demographic metadata was included differed by source and by participant, and the metadata was provided uncurated.

In the case of this clone: Its antigen remains unidentified. No much larger clone is present one base from it, and per-base qualities are unavailable.

TCRbeta CDR3 regions were amplified from genomic DNA using the immunoSEQ Assay, a bias-controlled multiplex PCR. Processing in the source paper ran as follows. The number of nucleated cells in each sample was estimated from the amplification of reference gene primers within the assay. Sequence reads were collapsed and filtered to measure the absolute abundance of every unique TCRbeta CDR3 rearrangement. For each sample, productive Simpson clonality was calculated as the square root of Simpson's diversity index over productive rearrangements. TCRdb stores this immuneACCESS table with in-frame sequences only. Part of the clones is absent; in the studies checked, under half of the shortfall reflects unresolved V genes, and no reason is known for the rest. V and J calls and clone size are those listed in that table; D and trimming were worked out from the DNA. Across this sample there are 70,000 to 100,000 clones, with about 70% seen only once. The ten biggest clones cover under 30% of the sample.

Whole blood was collected in K2EDTA tubes by collaborating institutions according to the institutions' own protocols. For TCRbeta analysis, collaborator samples were shipped as frozen whole blood, as isolated PBMCs, or as DNA extracted from either sample type. The specimen was peripheral blood. The TCR was taken from a woman aged 55-75 years in a cohort sampled during active or convalescent COVID-19.

The CDR3 sequence is CATSRDRLAGVYEQYF. The nucleotide sequence reads TGTGCCACCAGCAGAGATCGACTAGCGGGGGTCTACGAGCAGTACTTC. This chain is built from TRBV15 and TRBJ2-7, and TRBD2 aligns with 12 junction nucleotides. After removal of 0 bases from V and 3 bases from J, the junction retains 3 bases not matched to a gene. CDR1 and CDR2 (LNHNV, YYDKDF) derive from the germline V gene (reference sequence). Including the terminal cysteine and phenylalanine, the CDR3 comprises 16 residues. Of all the DNA, just the CDR3 is kept, 48 bases in frame from base 1. Full variable domain (CDR3 extended with the reference TRBV15 and TRBJ2-7 proteins): DAMVIQNPRYQVTQFGKPVTLSCSQTLNHNVMYWYQQKSSQAPKLLFHYYDKDFNNEADTPDNFQSRRPNTSFCFLDIRSPGLGDTAMYLCATSRDRLAGVYEQYFGPGTRLTVT.